This TCR beta chain emerged from a study of CD8 T cells in Susac syndrome. Study results and caveats: Clonal expansion was not seen in any Susac syndrome CD4+ T cell repertoire.

This clonotype came up once. Its antigen is unidentified. A quantity of roughly 0.5 to 1 ug RNA underwent reverse transcription using random hexamers. Across 54 Vbeta and 13 Jbeta, immunoSEQ multiplex PCR amplified TCR beta CDR3. TCRdb re-called the immunoSEQ multiplex PCR reads through MiXCR, storing one row per CDR3 protein. The sample comprises approximately 190,000 distinct CDR3 sequences, approximately 96% of which are singletons, and 0.075% to 0.1% rests with the top ten. The clonotype originates from a human donor with Susac syndrome. Sequenced: CD4+ T cells from PBMCs.

The CDR3 loop reads CASSPEAGRYEQYF. The CDR3 DNA follows: TGTGCCAGCAGCCCGGAAGCGGGGAGGTACGAGCAGTACTTC. The chain couples TRBV5-4 to TRBJ2-7; 7 positions agree with TRBD2. Per germline, CDR1 SGHNT and CDR2 YYREEE (reference sequence). V gave up 4 bases and J gave up 4 bases; unmatched junction bases: 8. CDR3 size: 14 residues. The whole variable domain, remainder taken from reference TRBV5-4 and TRBJ2-7, is ETGVTQSPTHLIKTRGQQVTLRCSSQSGHNTVSWYQQALGQGPQFIFQYYREEENGRGNFPPRFSGLQFPNYSSELNVNALELDDSALYLCASSPEAGRYEQYFGPGTRLTVT.